The 18 T cell receptor beta chains reported below all come from one sample, sequenced in a study of blood T cell repertoires in COVID-19. Sequencing was performed with immunoSEQ multiplex PCR; in TCRdb, only in-frame clones are kept and a portion is missing. The sample records about 260,000 clones, approximately 92% being singletons. What was sequenced was PBMCs or T cells enriched from blood (not recorded which). The source of these receptors is a woman aged 18-29 years who had recovered from COVID-19.

CDR3 nucleotides: TGCGCCAGCAGTGGGCGGGATAATTCACCCCTCCACTTT. It yields the protein CASSGRDNSPLHF. J is TRBJ1-6 and V is TRBV10-2; D remains ambiguous. This CDR3 has 13 amino acids. Germline V lookup: CDR1 WSHSY, CDR2 SAAADI. Trimming stripped 4 bases from V and 5 bases from J, with 6 bases between.

The chain links TRBV5-4 to TRBJ2-7; D unresolved. Germline V gene data show CDR1 as SGHNT and CDR2 as YYREEE (reference sequence). CDR3 length equals 14 residues. V was pared by 4 bases and J by 4 bases, with 15 bases between. The CDR3 is CASSLGRPGYEQYF. CDR3 nucleotides: TGTGCCAGCAGCCTCGGAAGGCCCGGGTACGAGCAGTACTTC.

The chain combines TRBV29-1 with TRBJ1-1, with TRBD1 as a possible D gene (6 bases). V was shortened by 7 bases and J by 5 bases, with 14 bases between the two germline ends. Germline CDR1 SQVTM, CDR2 ANQGSEA. The CDR3 covers 12 residues. CDR3 in DNA: TGCAGCGCAGATAGGGGGGGAACTGAAGCTTTCTTT. It specifies CSADRGGTEAFF.

This clone was observed once. The chain couples TRBV6-5 to TRBJ2-7, with 7 bases identical to TRBD1. Germline CDR1 MNHEY, CDR2 SVGAGI. The CDR3 consists of 14 residues. Trimming cost V 2 bases and J 4 bases; bases outside gene matches: 5. CDR3 DNA sequence: TGTGCCAGCAGTTACCTACAGGGGCGGTACGAGCAGTACTTC. Translating it yields CASSYLQGRYEQYF.

The chain recombines TRBV5-1 with TRBJ1-5; tentative D call: TRBD1 (6 bases). The germline V gene has CDR1 SGHRS and CDR2 YFSETQ. The CDR3 is 15 residues long. The V end lost 4 bases, the J end lost 4 bases, and 15 bases lay between the germline ends. The CDR3 coding sequence is TGCGCCAGCAGCATAGCGGGACACCAAAATCAGCCCCAGCATTTT. Encoded protein: CASSIAGHQNQPQHF.

This chain connects TRBV4-2 to TRBJ1-1, with a tentative D call TRBD1 (6 bases). V lost 1 base to trimming and J lost 1 base, with 13 bases between them. The CDR3 contains 16 residues. Germline assignment: CDR1 LGHNA and CDR2 YNFKEQ. The CDR3: CASSQAQSTGNTEAFF. The CDR3 DNA sequence: TGTGCCAGCAGCCAAGCCCAGTCGACAGGGAACACTGAAGCTTTCTTT.

The rearrangement links TRBV25-1 to TRBJ2-2; possibly TRBD1 for D (6 bases). This CDR3 spans 14 amino acids. Germline V gene data show CDR1 as MGHDK and CDR2 as SYGVNS. V was trimmed by 6 bases and J by 5 bases, leaving 13 bases between them. The CDR3 DNA sequence: TGTGCCAGCAGCTCTACAGGGTGGACCGGGGAGCTGTTTTTT. It yields the protein CASSSTGWTGELFF. Filled out from reference TRBV25-1 and TRBJ2-2, the complete variable domain reads EADIYQTPRYLVIGTGKKITLECSQTMGHDKMYWYQQDPGMELHLIHYSYGVNSTEKGDLSSESTVSRIRTEHFPLTLESARPSHTSQYLCASSSTGWTGELFFGEGSRLTVL.

A single count supports this clone. The rearrangement uses TRBV3-1 (or the pseudogene TRBV3-2) and TRBJ1-2; no definite D call. Looked up from germline, CDR1 is LGHDT and CDR2 is YNNKEL (reference sequence). The CDR3 length is 12 residues. V was clipped by 5 bases and J by 8 bases, with 12 bases between them. This chain's CDR3 is CASSSFNWGYTF. CDR3 sequence (DNA): TGTGCCAGCAGCAGCTTTAATTGGGGCTACACCTTC.

This clone was recorded a few times. The sample carries other DNA sequences with the same CDR3. The J gene is TRBJ2-7, the V gene TRBV2; no clear D. The germline V gene encodes CDR1 SNHLY and CDR2 FYNNEI. Deletions cut 2 bases from V and 6 bases from J, with 5 bases between. This CDR3 comprises 11 residues. The CDR3 nucleotides read TGTGCCAGCAGTGAAACGGGCGAGCAGTACTTC. Amino acid sequence: CASSETGEQYF.

The V gene is TRBV12-2, the J gene TRBJ1-2; the table's D gene call, TRBD1, was not cross checked with the DNA. TRBV12-2 is listed as a pseudogene. The CDR3 consists of 18 residues. The CDR3 reads CASRLSWTGRISLYGYTF. DNA of the CDR3: TGTGCAAGTCGCTTATCCTGGACAGGGAGGATATCCCTCTATGGCTACACCTTC.

The chain uses TRBV27 and TRBJ2-7; tentative D call: TRBD2 (5 bases). The germline V and J ends were trimmed by 4 bases and 3 bases, with 7 bases remaining between them. The germline gives CDR1 MNHEY, CDR2 SMNVEV (reference sequence). This CDR3 region has 12 residues. CDR3 protein: CASSYGGYEQYF. The CDR3 DNA reads as TGTGCCAGCAGTTACGGAGGCTACGAGCAGTACTTC.

CDR3 bases: TGTGCCAGCAGGCGGGAAGCCGAAGAGACCCAGTACTTC. This codes for CASRREAEETQYF. The rearrangement uses TRBV25-1 and TRBJ2-5; maybe TRBD2 (6 bases). V lost 6 bases and J 3 bases, leaving 11 bases between the germline ends. This CDR3 is 13 amino acids long. In germline, CDR1 is MGHDK, CDR2 SYGVNS.

The gene calls are TRBV4-1 and TRBJ2-2; D might be TRBD1 (6 bases). This CDR3 contains 14 residues. Germline CDR1 is MGHRA and CDR2 is YSYEKL. V lost 4 bases and J lost 7, with 13 bases in between. The CDR3 DNA is TGCGCCAGCAGCCCCGGGACACCGGGCGGGGAGCTGTTTTTT. It is translated as CASSPGTPGGELFF.

The chain combines TRBV28 with TRBJ1-6, with no clear D. Germline values: CDR1 MDHEN, CDR2 SYDVKM. The CDR3 is 13 residues long. V was clipped by 3 bases and J by 8 bases, with 8 bases between them. The CDR3 bases are TGTGCCAGCAGTTTCAGGTTGCATTCACCCCTCCACTTT. Its translation is CASSFRLHSPLHF.

This clone came up many times. The rearrangement joins TRBV7-3 to TRBJ1-1; D is possibly TRBD1 (5 bases). The CDR3 runs 14 residues. Germline-derived CDR1 and CDR2 are SGHTA and FQGTGA. With 4 bases removed from V and 3 bases from J, the gap between germline ends came to 12 bases. The CDR3 DNA reads TGTGCCAGCAGCTCAGGGTTTGGACACACTGAAGCTTTCTTT. Residues: CASSSGFGHTEAFF.

The gene calls are TRBV18 and TRBJ1-4; 10 bases are a match to TRBD1. CDR3 length: 16 amino acids. V lost 5 bases and J lost 7; bases outside the gene matches: 10. Germline assignment: CDR1 KGHSH and CDR2 LQKENI. CDR3 in DNA: TGTGCCAGCTCATCGGTATCCGGGACAGGGGTTGAAAAACTGTTTTTT. Translating gives CASSSVSGTGVEKLFF. The variable domain in full, with the rest retrieved from reference TRBV18 and TRBJ1-4, is NAGVMQNPRHLVRRRGQEARLRCSPMKGHSHVYWYRQLPEEGLKFMVYLQKENIIDESGMPKERFSAEFPKEGPSILRIQQVVRGDSAAYFCASSSVSGTGVEKLFFGSGTQLSVL.

The rearrangement uses TRBV6-5 and TRBJ2-7, with TRBD1 as a possible D gene (5 bases). The CDR3 totals 14 residues. V was clipped by 6 bases and J by 5 bases, with 17 bases between them. Germline V gives CDR1 MNHEY, CDR2 SVGAGI. The CDR3 region has the DNA TGTGCCAGCAGCTGGGTCCCAGGGCCGCACGAGCAGTACTTC. This encodes CASSWVPGPHEQYF.

The sample holds one count of this clone. The chain joins TRBV2 to TRBJ1-1; 8 positions match TRBD1. This CDR3 is built from 13 residues. From germline, CDR1 is SNHLY and CDR2 FYNNEI. V gave up 7 bases and J gave up 4 bases; unmatched junction bases: 5. This chain's CDR3 is CASTDTGGTEAFF. The CDR3 bases are TGTGCCAGCACGGACACAGGGGGCACTGAAGCTTTCTTT. The full variable domain, completed using reference TRBV2 and TRBJ1-1, is EPEVTQTPSHQVTQMGQEVILRCVPISNHLYFYWYRQILGQKVEFLVSFYNNEISEKSEIFDDQFSVERPDGSNFTLKIRSTKLEDSAMYFCASTDTGGTEAFFGQGTRLTVV.